The next 2 T cell receptor beta chains were all read from a single sample in a study of vaccination effects on CD4 cells after COVID-19. Measured with immunoSEQ multiplex PCR; TCRdb has only the in-frame clones, and not every one. The table lists tens of thousands of clones, approximately 70% of them singletons. Having been cultured for 10 days, the cells underwent CD4+ T cell isolation. Which antigens these TCRs recognize remains unknown. Sequences were derived from CD4+ T cells from PBMCs cultured without peptide, sampled before COVID-19 vaccination. These receptors all stem from a human donor who had a prior SARS-CoV-2 infection.

The chain couples TRBV21-1 to TRBJ2-7; the tabulated D call, TRBD2, remains unverified against the DNA. TRBV21-1 is marked as a pseudogene. The CDR3 has 16 amino acids. The CDR3 sequence: CASSIDCQLSGGEQYF. The CDR3 DNA is TGTGCCAGCAGCATTGATTGTCAGTTAAGTGGCGGCGAGCAGTACTTC.

The rearrangement joins TRBV11-3 to TRBJ1-1, with D possibly being TRBD1 (6 bases). The V and J ends lost 1 base and 4 bases respectively, with 13 bases between them. This CDR3 has 15 amino acids. Looked up from germline, CDR1 is SGHNT and CDR2 is YENEEA. CDR3 sequence reads: CASSLVGAEGTEAFF. The CDR3 DNA sequence: TGTGCCAGCAGCTTAGTGGGGGCGGAGGGCACTGAAGCTTTCTTT.